A selection of T cell receptor beta chains follows, all from one sample in a study of cytomegalovirus exposure and HLA in healthy donors. Produced via immunoSEQ multiplex PCR; TCRdb's table is partial and in-frame only. Counted here are about 140,000 clones, roughly 62% occurring once; the ten biggest clones make up approximately 1.7%. Source material: PBMCs. The receptor set was obtained from a male donor in good health and CMV-seronegative. CDR3s include the opening cysteine and the closing phenylalanine or tryptophan. Clone size, where shown, is once, few, many, or a class for clones that have expanded.

V	J	size	CDR3
TRBV2	TRBJ1-4	-	CASTEPTGGNEKLFF
TRBV2	TRBJ1-2	-	CASSDRDIDLYGYTF
TRBV11-2	TRBJ1-6	few	CASGRPGVSAFSSPLHF
TRBV30	TRBJ1-3	-	CAWSVDTVSGNTIYF
TRBV5-4	TRBJ2-2	-	CASRSGSQNTGELFF
TRBV7-9	TRBJ1-4	once	CASSLAQGPNEKLFF
TRBV18	TRBJ1-1	-	CASSRRGVGDTEAFF
TRBV4-1	TRBJ1-5	-	CASSQDRTSGDQPQHF
TRBV19	TRBJ2-1	few	CASSPPVGQGANEQFF
TRBV7-3	TRBJ2-3	-	CASSLGVPDTQYF
TRBV2	TRBJ1-1	-	CASRGTAGKTEAFF
TRBV29-1	TRBJ2-3	once	CSVPSSGSTDTQYF
TRBV19	TRBJ2-7	-	CASSDGTLAGEQYF
TRBV18	TRBJ1-5	few	CASSASGGYSNQPQHF
TRBV5-6	TRBJ1-5	-	CASSLHTDRDGIAQHF
TRBV5-4	TRBJ1-1	-	CASSTQGLLTEAFF
TRBV30	TRBJ1-6	-	CAWSAGANSPLHF
TRBV7-2	TRBJ2-2	-	CASSPNGVPSSGELFF
TRBV5-1	TRBJ1-6	-	CASSLAGENSPLHF
TRBV6-6	TRBJ2-1	-	CASSRDYQEQFF
TRBV9	TRBJ2-2	-	CASSVSSGGAGGELFF
TRBV7-6	TRBJ1-5	-	CASSYSGDQPQHF
TRBV27	TRBJ2-7	-	CASSLRQGLSYEQYF
TRBV28	TRBJ1-1	once	CASSLALRGTEAFF
TRBV30	TRBJ2-5	-	CAWGSGLAASQETQYF
TRBV10-1	TRBJ1-1	-	CASSLDSMNTEAFF
TRBV19	TRBJ2-7	once	CASSIALSVYEQYF
TRBV5-1	TRBJ1-4	-	CASRTVPNGNEKLFF
TRBV6-6	TRBJ1-6	few	CATRQFSSYNSPLHF
TRBV30	TRBJ2-1	once	CAWSAYNEQFF
TRBV4-1	TRBJ2-1	-	CASSQVGGGNNEQFF
TRBV18	TRBJ2-7	-	CASSPGTASSYEQYF
TRBV2	TRBJ2-3	-	CASSRWNREGDTQYF
TRBV19	TRBJ2-7	-	CANTHGGPGGKYEQYF
TRBV7-9	TRBJ1-6	-	CASSLAQGGPHNSPLHF
TRBV15	TRBJ2-1	-	CATSRVGDRDNEQFF
TRBV9	TRBJ2-7	-	CASSIGLAGEYEQYF
TRBV19	TRBJ2-7	-	CASSRRGGGSSYEQYF
TRBV11-2	TRBJ1-5	-	CASSRGTAYSNQPQHF
TRBV4-1	TRBJ1-2	-	CASSQVKDSSNYGYTF
TRBV20-1	TRBJ2-3	-	CSTGTSPSYF
TRBV11-3	TRBJ2-3	-	CASSPRGTTDTQYF
TRBV5-4	TRBJ1-1	-	CASSPGRGTTEAFF
TRBV7-6	TRBJ1-6	few	CASSLHAGQNSPLHF
TRBV7-9	TRBJ1-2	-	CSSAPSRDSHGYTF
TRBV10-3	TRBJ2-3	-	CAISLDKSTDTQYF
TRBV7-9	TRBJ2-5	-	CASVREAETQYF
TRBV7-8	TRBJ2-7	-	CASSTRDKVLGEQYF
TRBV19	TRBJ2-1	few	CASSIYSTGGIYNEQFF
TRBV20-1	TRBJ1-2	-	CSRGQGDGYTF
TRBV27	TRBJ2-2	-	CASSGGDRVAGELFF
TRBV30	TRBJ1-2	-	CAGSAGANYGYTF
TRBV18	TRBJ2-7	-	CASSLGTGSPYEQYF
TRBV7-6	TRBJ2-2	-	CASSLATSSGELFF
TRBV4-1	-	-	CASSQGWGGLYEQYF
TRBV27	TRBJ1-2	-	CASSLSQRGEAYGYTF
TRBV6-1	TRBJ2-7	-	CASSEYSRGFGEQYF